A selection of T cell receptor beta chains follows, all from one sample in a study of long-term antiretroviral therapy in people with HIV. The method was immunoSEQ multiplex PCR; TCRdb's version includes in-frame clones alone and lacks a portion of them. The sample includes 20,000 to 25,000 clones, about four fifths seen only once; the top ten take approximately 4.8%. The sample consisted of unsorted PBMCs, taken 3 years after starting antiretroviral therapy. These receptors all stem from a man aged 18 to 30 with HIV. CDR3s include the opening cysteine and the closing phenylalanine or tryptophan. The D gene is left open where the match is weak. Size tells how often a clone was seen (once, few, many) or the class of an expanded clone, and some rows leave it out.

size,length,D,V,J,DNA,CDR3
few,14,NA,TRBV11-2,TRBJ1-5,TGTGCCAGCAGCTTAGGGTATAGCAATCAGCCCCAGCATTTT,CASSLGYSNQPQHF
NA,12,NA,TRBV7-2,TRBJ2-3,TGTGCCAGCAGCCAAGCGGCGTATACGCAGTATTTT,CASSQAAYTQYF
NA,12,NA,TRBV29-1,TRBJ2-3,TGCAGCGTTCCCTTGGTAGCAGATACGCAGTATTTT,CSVPLVADTQYF
NA,18,NA,TRBV18,TRBJ2-3,TGTGCCAGCTCACCTTGGTGGACCGATGATGGGAGCACAGATACGCAGTATTTT,CASSPWWTDDGSTDTQYF
NA,16,TRBD2,TRBV9,TRBJ2-7,TGTGCCAGCAGCGTAGCCCCCGGGTGGGGGGGTGTCGAGCAGTACTTC,CASSVAPGWGGVEQYF
NA,13,NA,TRBV27,TRBJ2-7,TGTGCCAGCAGTTTATCCAACTCCTACGAGCAGTACTTC,CASSLSNSYEQYF
NA,14,NA,TRBV27,TRBJ2-7,TGTGCCAGCAGTAACCCTCTCAGAGGGGACGAGCAGTACTTC,CASSNPLRGDEQYF
NA,15,NA,TRBV9,TRBJ2-5,TGTGCCAGCGCCTTGGGAGGGGGCCCCCAAGAGACCCAGTACTTC,CASALGGGPQETQYF
NA,15,NA,TRBV5-6,TRBJ1-1,TGTGCCAGCAGCTTGATTCACAGGGAGCACACTGAAGCTTTCTTT,CASSLIHREHTEAFF
NA,13,NA,TRBV10-1,TRBJ1-6,TGCGCCACCTCGCCGGGTCGCGGGTCACCCCTCCACTTT,CATSPGRGSPLHF
NA,13,NA,TRBV5-1,TRBJ1-1,TGCGCCAGCAGCTTGGGCACTGGGACTGAAGCTTTCTTT,CASSLGTGTEAFF
NA,13,NA,TRBV5-4,TRBJ2-7,TGTGCCAGCAGCTTGCCGGGGGCGAGGGAGCAGTACTTC,CASSLPGAREQYF
NA,16,TRBD2,TRBV6-5,TRBJ2-1,TGTGCCAGCAGTTCCCAGACTAGCGGGGGGGCAAATGAGCAGTTCTTC,CASSSQTSGGANEQFF
NA,15,NA,TRBV7-7,TRBJ2-2,TGTGCTAGCAGCTTAGGACAGAGTGGAACCGGGGAGCTGTTTTTT,CASSLGQSGTGELFF
few,12,NA,TRBV19,TRBJ2-1,TGTGCCAGTAGAACGGGATACAATGAGCAGTTCTTC,CASRTGYNEQFF
once,14,NA,TRBV19,TRBJ1-4,TGTGCCAGTAGCGTTCAGGTCTTGAGTGAAAAACTGTTTTTT,CASSVQVLSEKLFF
NA,14,TRBD1,TRBV5-1,TRBJ2-5,TGCGCCAGCAGCGAAGGGACAGTGCTCGAGACCCAGTACTTC,CASSEGTVLETQYF
NA,15,TRBD1,TRBV5-1,TRBJ1-1,TGCGCCAGCAGCTTACAGGGGGTGGCTGGTACTGAAGCTTTCTTT,CASSLQGVAGTEAFF
NA,13,NA,TRBV7-8,TRBJ2-7,TGTGCCAGCAGCTTTCCACAGGGTCGAGGGCAGTACTTC,CASSFPQGRGQYF
NA,13,NA,TRBV7-8,TRBJ1-1,TGTGCCAGCAGCATAATTACAGGGTTCCAAGCTTTCTTT,CASSIITGFQAFF
NA,16,TRBD2,TRBV6-5,TRBJ2-1,TGTGCCAGCAGTTACTCAGCGGGGTCCTTTTACAATGAGCAGTTCTTC,CASSYSAGSFYNEQFF
NA,14,NA,TRBV4-1,TRBJ1-5,TGCGCCAGCAGCCAAACAGGGACGGGGCAGCCCCAGCATTTT,CASSQTGTGQPQHF
few,13,NA,TRBV28,TRBJ2-7,TGTGCCAGCAGTTTAGCGGGGTCCAACGAGCAGTACTTC,CASSLAGSNEQYF
NA,17,NA,TRBV19,TRBJ2-3,TGTGCCAGTAGTCTCCCGGCCGTTAAAGGGGTCACAGATACGCAGTATTTT,CASSLPAVKGVTDTQYF
few,15,NA,TRBV28,TRBJ1-6,TGTGCCAGCAAGTCTCGTCCTGGCTCCATCTCACCCCTCCACTTT,CASKSRPGSISPLHF
NA,16,TRBD1,TRBV9,TRBJ1-1,TGTGCCAGCAGCGAGGACAGGGGAGGTAGGAACACTGAAGCTTTCTTT,CASSEDRGGRNTEAFF
NA,15,TRBD1,TRBV5-4,TRBJ1-2,TGTGCCAGCAGCTACCCCGGGACAGGGACAGGAGGCTACACCTTC,CASSYPGTGTGGYTF
NA,16,TRBD1,TRBV28,TRBJ1-2,TGTGCCAGCAGTTTGCCTCTAAACAGGGGTGGGTATGGCTACACCTTC,CASSLPLNRGGYGYTF
NA,15,NA,TRBV7-9,TRBJ1-4,TGTGCCAGCAGCTTAACGTTGTACAGAGGCGAAAAACTGTTTTTT,CASSLTLYRGEKLFF
NA,16,NA,TRBV11-2,TRBJ1-1,TGTGCCAGCAGTCGAGAGGGGGAGGGATGGGACACTGAAGCTTTCTTT,CASSREGEGWDTEAFF
NA,14,NA,TRBV10-1,TRBJ2-2,TGCGCCAGCAGTGAGTTGCAGGGAGGCGGGGAGCTGTTTTTT,CASSELQGGGELFF
NA,17,NA,TRBV7-9,TRBJ1-3,TGTGCCAGCAGCCGAATGGCGGCCCCCGGAGCTGGAAACACCATATATTTT,CASSRMAAPGAGNTIYF
once,11,NA,TRBV5-8,TRBJ1-5,TGTGCCAGCAGCCTCGGGGAGCCCCAGCATTTT,CASSLGEPQHF
NA,14,TRBD1,TRBV28,TRBJ1-2,TGTGCCAGCAGTTCGGGACAGGTTTACTATGGCTACACCTTC,CASSSGQVYYGYTF
NA,13,NA,TRBV7-6,TRBJ2-3,TGTGCCAGCAGCTTAAGGGGGGAAGATACGCAGTATTTT,CASSLRGEDTQYF
NA,13,NA,TRBV28,TRBJ1-1,TGTGCCAGCAGTTTATTACAGGAGATGGAAGCTTTCTTT,CASSLLQEMEAFF
NA,15,TRBD1,TRBV19,TRBJ2-2,TGTGCCAGTATGACGTTGGACAGGGCCGGCGGGGAGCTGTTTTTT,CASMTLDRAGGELFF
few,14,NA,TRBV14,TRBJ2-2,TGTGCCAGCAGCCAAGTAATAGGCACCGGGGAGCTGTTTTTT,CASSQVIGTGELFF
NA,16,TRBD2,TRBV9,TRBJ2-2,TGTGCCAGCAGCGTAGGCCTAGCGGGGGGTCACGGGGAGCTGTTTTTT,CASSVGLAGGHGELFF
NA,11,NA,TRBV7-9,TRBJ1-2,TGTGCCAGCAGCGGTACGGAGGGCTACACCTTC,CASSGTEGYTF
NA,11,NA,TRBV11-2,TRBJ2-7,TGTGCCAGCAGCTTAGACCCCCAGCAGTACTTC,CASSLDPQQYF
NA,15,NA,TRBV4-1,TRBJ1-2,TGCGCCAGCAGCCAAGATAGAGAAAAGGACTATGGCTACACCTTC,CASSQDREKDYGYTF
NA,10,NA,TRBV10-2,TRBJ1-1,TGCGCCAGCAGTGGCACTGAAGCTTTCTTT,CASSGTEAFF
NA,18,TRBD2,TRBV6-4,TRBJ2-3,TGTGCCAGCAGTGATATTGCTAGCGGGGACGTTAGCACAGATACGCAGTATTTT,CASSDIASGDVSTDTQYF
NA,15,NA,TRBV5-4,TRBJ2-5,TGTGCCAGCAGGCGTCAGGGAGGCACCCAAGAGACCCAGTACTTC,CASRRQGGTQETQYF